Below are 29 T cell receptor beta chains sequenced from a single sample in a study of T cells expressing NK-cell markers. TCRdb reprocessed the 5' RACE reads and keeps a single row for each CDR3 protein, giving no DNA. This table holds about 260,000 distinct CDR3 sequences. The sample comprised blood T cells: a sorted CD56 or NKG2C T cell subset, CD4+ or CD8+ T cells, or bulk PBMC T cells (not recorded which). These receptors came from a man in his late teens or twenties in good health.

V is TRBV27 and J is TRBJ2-3; the D call from TCRdb, TRBD1, cannot be confirmed without DNA. This CDR3 is built from 15 residues. CDR1 and CDR2 from the germline V gene are MNHEY and SMNVEV (reference sequence). The CDR3 protein is CASSSYRGFPDTQYF.

The chain uses TRBV27 and TRBJ1-6. The germline gives CDR1 MNHEY, CDR2 SMNVEV (reference sequence). The CDR3 spans 15 residues. CDR3: CASSLGGGGNSPLHF.

The chain combines TRBV27 with TRBJ1-5; TCRdb designates TRBD1, a call that cannot be tested without DNA. The CDR3 sequence is 12 residues long. Germline lookup yields CDR1 MNHEY and CDR2 SMNVEV (reference sequence). The CDR3 protein is CASRTGAQPQHF.

This chain uses TRBV24-1 with TRBJ1-2. Germline lookup yields CDR1 KGHDR and CDR2 SFDVKD. The CDR3 spans 12 residues. CDR3 residues: CATSERNYGYTF.

The chain recombines TRBV7-3 with TRBJ2-7. Germline assignment: CDR1 SGHTA and CDR2 FQGTGA. This CDR3 has 14 amino acids. CDR3 loop: CASSLRTSSYEQYF.

The chain combines TRBV20-1 with TRBJ1-4; TCRdb designates TRBD1, a call that cannot be tested without DNA. The CDR3 runs 11 residues. The germline gives CDR1 DFQATT, CDR2 SNEGSKA (reference sequence). The CDR3 sequence is CSGRVGEKLFF.

The chain links TRBV4-3 to TRBJ1-4. Germline CDR1 LGHNA, CDR2 YSLEER. The CDR3 has 14 residues. This chain's CDR3 is CASSHRRLNEKLFF.

The CDR3 is CASSQGTGEMNTEAFF. The chain combines TRBV4-1 with TRBJ1-1; no DNA is available, so the TRBD1 call from TCRdb remains unchecked. The germline V gene has CDR1 MGHRA and CDR2 YSYEKL. The length of the CDR3 is 16 residues.

The chain recombines TRBV11-2 with TRBJ2-6; the D call from TCRdb, TRBD2, cannot be confirmed without DNA. The CDR3 has 16 residues. The germline V gene encodes CDR1 SGHAT and CDR2 FQNNGV. The CDR3 loop is CASSRAGFSGANVLTF.

The chain couples TRBV19 to TRBJ2-3; the D call from TCRdb, TRBD2, cannot be confirmed without DNA. The CDR3 has 16 residues. CDR1 LNHDA and CDR2 SQIVND come from the germline V gene (reference sequence). CDR3 amino acids: CASSIEGLAGTDTQYF.

This chain joins TRBV12-3 or TRBV12-4 and TRBJ2-7; no DNA is available, so the TRBD1 call from TCRdb remains unchecked. This CDR3 is built from 16 residues. This CDR3 is CASSPHLGTPFYEQYF.

The chain couples TRBV11-3 to TRBJ1-6. Per germline, CDR1 SGHNT and CDR2 YENEEA. The CDR3 contains 16 residues. The chain's CDR3 is CASSLVLAGRVSPLHF. The full variable domain, completed using reference TRBV11-3 and TRBJ1-6, is EAGVVQSPRYKIIEKKQPVAFWCNPISGHNTLYWYLQNLGQGPELLIRYENEEAVDDSQLPKDRFSAERLKGVDSTLKIQPAELGDSAVYLCASSLVLAGRVSPLHFGNGTRLTVT.

The V call is TRBV10-3, the J call TRBJ1-1. The germline V gene encodes CDR1 ENHRY and CDR2 SYGVKD. The length of the CDR3 is 15 residues. CDR3 sequence reads: CAISEGLQMNTEAFF.

The V and J genes are TRBV29-1 and TRBJ2-3; TCRdb names TRBD2, which stays unverified in the absence of DNA. Germline V gene lookup returns CDR1 SQVTM and CDR2 ANQGSEA. The CDR3 covers 15 residues. CDR3 protein: CSVNGRAGRTDTQYF.

The rearrangement uses TRBV12-3 or TRBV12-4 and TRBJ2-2. The CDR3 runs to 13 residues. The CDR3 loop is CASMGPFTGELFF.

The chain combines TRBV7-8 with TRBJ2-3; TCRdb indicates TRBD1, and absent DNA this call remains unverified. The germline gives CDR1 SGHVS, CDR2 FQNEAQ. This CDR3 comprises 17 residues. This chain's CDR3 is CASSPRQRDRFTDTQYF.

The rearrangement links TRBV25-1 to TRBJ2-3; TCRdb gives TRBD2 as the D gene, but with no DNA this cannot be confirmed. The CDR3 covers 16 residues. Germline assignment: CDR1 MGHDK and CDR2 SYGVNS. This chain's CDR3 is CASSIAGGPLRDTQYF.

This chain uses TRBV11-2 with TRBJ1-3; TCRdb's D call, TRBD1, is unchecked because there is no DNA. The CDR3 is 15 amino acids. CDR1 is SGHAT and CDR2 is FQNNGV in the germline V gene. This chain's CDR3 is CATGKEPLAGNTIYF.

The rearrangement links TRBV15 to TRBJ2-6; there is no DNA to check the TCRdb D call of TRBD1. Germline V gene sequence: CDR1 LNHNV, CDR2 YYDKDF (reference sequence). CDR3 length equals 17 residues. The CDR3 spells CATSPAGTSSGANVLTF.

The CDR3 here is CSAPRTSNNEQFF. The V and J genes are TRBV20-1 and TRBJ2-1; TCRdb lists TRBD2, though no DNA is available to test this call. The CDR3 totals 13 residues. CDR1 and CDR2 from the germline V gene are DFQATT and SNEGSKA (reference sequence).

This chain uses TRBV3-1 with TRBJ2-3. Germline CDR1 is LGHDT and CDR2 is YNNKEL (reference sequence). This CDR3 has 12 residues. The CDR3 spells CATKGGTDTQYF.

This rearrangement joins TRBV19 to TRBJ2-3; the TCRdb call, TRBD2, lacks DNA for checking. Germline values: CDR1 LNHDA, CDR2 SQIVND (reference sequence). The CDR3 covers 17 residues. CDR3 region: CASSSRKLAGSTDTQYF.

The chain joins TRBV5-1 to TRBJ2-7; TCRdb names TRBD2, which stays unverified in the absence of DNA. Germline lookup yields CDR1 SGHRS and CDR2 YFSETQ. The CDR3 sequence is 16 residues long. The CDR3 loop reads CASSTGLAPSSYEQYF. The whole variable domain, remainder taken from reference TRBV5-1 and TRBJ2-7, is KAGVTQTPRYLIKTRGQQVTLSCSPISGHRSVSWYQQTPGQGLQFLFEYFSETQRNKGNFPGRFSGRQFSNSRSEMNVSTLELGDSALYLCASSTGLAPSSYEQYFGPGTRLTVT.

J is TRBJ1-3 and V is TRBV5-4; TCRdb designates TRBD1, a call that cannot be tested without DNA. This CDR3 comprises 17 residues. From germline, CDR1 is SGHNT and CDR2 YYREEE (reference sequence). The CDR3: CASTRGSGAFSGNTIYF.

The chain couples TRBV9 to TRBJ2-6. This CDR3 has 17 residues. Germline CDR1 is SGDLS and CDR2 is YYNGEE. CDR3 amino acids: CASSIGQTLSGANVLTF.

The chain recombines TRBV11-2 with TRBJ2-3; TCRdb designates TRBD2, a call that cannot be tested without DNA. CDR1 is SGHAT, CDR2 FQNNGV, per germline. The CDR3 sequence is 18 residues long. The CDR3 here is CASSPPAGGPYGTDTQYF.

This chain joins TRBV5-1 and TRBJ1-5; TCRdb lists TRBD1, though no DNA is available to test this call. Germline V gene lookup returns CDR1 SGHRS and CDR2 YFSETQ. This CDR3 comprises 15 residues. The CDR3 is CASSLGGSNNQPQHF.

The rearrangement uses TRBV18 and TRBJ2-3; there is no DNA to check the TCRdb D call of TRBD1. Per the germline V gene, CDR1 is KGHSH and CDR2 is LQKENI. The CDR3 is made up of 14 amino acids. CDR3 protein: CASSRLQGTDTQYF.

The chain has TRBV12-3 or TRBV12-4 and TRBJ1-2; checking the TCRdb D call of TRBD1 is not possible without DNA. This CDR3 is 12 amino acids long. CDR3 protein: CASSPRQDGYTF.